Reported below is one T cell receptor (beta chain). Its antigen is as yet unknown. An input of 0.5 to 1 ug of RNA was subjected to reverse transcription using random hexamers. TCRdb reprocessed the immunoSEQ multiplex PCR reads with MiXCR, giving one entry per CDR3 protein. The sample includes 95,000 to 150,000 distinct CDR3 sequences, just under 95% seen only once; the top ten take around 0.28%. These data belong to a study of CD8 T cells in Susac syndrome. Overall study context: Patients with Susac syndrome, at blood draw, were therapy-naive, on corticosteroids, or on intravenous immunoglobulin alone.

This CDR3 is 14 amino acids long. With 1 base clipped from V and 3 bases from J, the junction kept 4 bases outside the gene matches. Germline loops: CDR1 DFQATT, CDR2 SNEGSKA (reference sequence). Whole-study results and caveats: The study found that Susac CD8+ clonal expansion peaked in TEMRA cells and active patients.

Sequencing was carried out using CD8+ T cells from PBMCs. The rearrangement uses TRBV20-1 and TRBJ2-3; 7 bases are shared with TRBD1. The receptor comes from a human donor with Susac syndrome. CDR3: CSARGGQETDTQYF. The CDR3 nucleotides are TGCAGTGCTAGAGGTGGACAGGAGACAGATACGCAGTATTTT.